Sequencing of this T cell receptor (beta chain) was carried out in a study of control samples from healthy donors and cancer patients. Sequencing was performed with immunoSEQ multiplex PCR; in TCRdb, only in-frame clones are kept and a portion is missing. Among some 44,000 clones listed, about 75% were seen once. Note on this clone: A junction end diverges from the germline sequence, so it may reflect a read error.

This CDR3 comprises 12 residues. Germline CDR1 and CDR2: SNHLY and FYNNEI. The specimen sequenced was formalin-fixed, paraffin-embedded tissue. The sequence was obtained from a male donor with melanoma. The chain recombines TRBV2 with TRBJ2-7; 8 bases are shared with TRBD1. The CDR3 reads CASSEATGDSDF. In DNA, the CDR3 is TGTGCCAGCAGTGAAGCGACAGGGGACTCCGACTTC.